This T cell receptor beta chain came from a study of T cell responses to AZD1222 COVID-19 vaccine. Study as a whole: Pooled together were second doses at about 4 or about 12 weeks. Overall study findings and caveats: Among spike-specific TCRs, nearly half reportedly target unmutated variant regions.

A word on this clone: Its antigen is not identified.

CDR3 length: 13 residues. Per germline, CDR1 MNHEY and CDR2 SMNVEV (reference sequence). The ends lost 3 bases at V and 3 bases at J; junction bases unmatched: 0. Using immunoSEQ multiplex PCR, the repertoire was profiled, and TCRdb retains in-frame clones only, with some absent. The sample shows about 150,000 clones, around nine tenths of them seen only once. The material was peripheral blood, obtained on day 0 of AZD1222 vaccination. The receptor was isolated from an adult in good health. This chain links TRBV27 with TRBJ2-7; 9 nucleotides line up with TRBD1. The CDR3 region is CASSLDRGYEQYF. As DNA, the CDR3 is TGTGCCAGCAGTTTGGACAGGGGCTACGAGCAGTACTTC.